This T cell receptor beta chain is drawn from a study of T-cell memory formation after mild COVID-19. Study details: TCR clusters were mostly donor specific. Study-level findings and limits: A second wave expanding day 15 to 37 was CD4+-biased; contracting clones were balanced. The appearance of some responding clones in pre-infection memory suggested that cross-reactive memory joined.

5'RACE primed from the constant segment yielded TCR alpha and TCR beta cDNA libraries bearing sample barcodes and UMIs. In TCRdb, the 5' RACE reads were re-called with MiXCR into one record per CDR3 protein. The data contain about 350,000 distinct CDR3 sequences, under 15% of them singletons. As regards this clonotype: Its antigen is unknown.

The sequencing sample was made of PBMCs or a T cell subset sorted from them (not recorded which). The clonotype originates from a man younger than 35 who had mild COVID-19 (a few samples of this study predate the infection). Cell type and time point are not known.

CDR3 sequence (DNA): TGTGCCAGCAGCGTTGATAAGAGCTCCTATAATTCACCCCTCCACTTT. It encodes CASSVDKSSYNSPLHF. The gene calls are TRBV9 and TRBJ1-6, with D unclear. CDR1 is SGDLS, CDR2 YYNGEE, per germline. This CDR3 comprises 16 residues. With 2 bases removed from V and 0 bases from J, the gap between germline ends came to 9 bases.